This TCR beta chain was recovered during a study of CD8 T cells in ankylosing spondylitis. Regarding the study as a whole: Prior literature has documented some motif variants in synovial fluid and blood from reactive arthritis. Researchers reportedly found disease-linked clones significantly enriched in matched ankylosing spondylitis synovial fluid. Ankylosing spondylitis blood appeared to be characterized by a TCR beta motif of eight highly homologous variants. Relatively scarce in peripheral blood, disease-linked clones were CD8+.

Quantitative molecular-barcoded 5'-RACE generated the TCR beta libraries. TCRdb reanalysed the 5' RACE reads using MiXCR and keeps one entry per CDR3 protein. The sample holds almost 400,000 distinct CDR3 sequences; about a fifth are singletons and the top ten take about 15%. As for this clonotype: Its antigen is not identified.

The CDR3 sequence is 15 residues long. Germline V gives CDR1 MNHNS, CDR2 SASEGT. V lost 6 bases and J 1 base, leaving 15 bases between the germline ends. The chain recombines TRBV6-1 with TRBJ2-5, with D perhaps TRBD1 (5 bases). Sequencing used blood, either unsorted or a sorted T cell fraction (not recorded which). The sequence derives from a male donor with ankylosing spondylitis. The CDR3 region is CASRPTPDSQETQYF. The CDR3 region has the DNA TGTGCCAGCAGACCTACCCCAGACAGCCAAGAGACCCAGTACTTC.